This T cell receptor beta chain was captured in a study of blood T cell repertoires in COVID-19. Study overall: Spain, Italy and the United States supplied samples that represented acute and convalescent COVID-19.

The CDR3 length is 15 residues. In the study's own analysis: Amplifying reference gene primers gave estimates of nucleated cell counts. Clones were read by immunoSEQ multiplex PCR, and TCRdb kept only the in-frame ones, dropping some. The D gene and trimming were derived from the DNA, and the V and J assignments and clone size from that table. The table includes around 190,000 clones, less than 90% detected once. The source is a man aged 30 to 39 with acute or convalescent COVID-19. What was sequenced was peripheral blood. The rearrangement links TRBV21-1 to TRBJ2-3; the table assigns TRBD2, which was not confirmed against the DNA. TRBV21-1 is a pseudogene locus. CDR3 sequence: CASSPRRGGSDTQYF. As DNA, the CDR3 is TGTGCCAGCAGCCCTCGGCGGGGGGGCTCAGATACGCAGTATTTT.